This T cell receptor (beta chain) was observed in a study of T cells in localized non-small cell lung cancer. Details on this clone: Its antigen remains unknown.

TCRdb's copy holds only in-frame clones and misses some; the assay was immunoSEQ multiplex PCR. This table has about 12,000 clones, about 86% appearing once. V gave up 4 bases and J gave up 6 bases, with 10 bases separating them. Germline assignment: CDR1 MDHEN and CDR2 SYDVKM. The CDR3 extends over 13 amino acids. Study findings and constraints: Adjacent lung held a median roughly 56 of the top 100 tumor clones. Adjacent uninvolved lung tissue had the highest T cell clonality, exceeding tumor. Longer overall survival associated with higher blood T cell density; shorter survival with higher adjacent-lung clonality. It remains possible that heterogeneity exists, since only one tumor region was sequenced.

The sequence derives from a male donor at least 60 years old with stage III lung adenocarcinoma. The sequenced sample was peripheral blood, obtained before any cancer treatment. V and J are TRBV28 and TRBJ2-1; the D is unclear. The CDR3 sequence is CASSYLATNEQFF. The CDR3 DNA reads TGTGCCAGCAGTTACCTGGCAACCAATGAGCAGTTCTTC.